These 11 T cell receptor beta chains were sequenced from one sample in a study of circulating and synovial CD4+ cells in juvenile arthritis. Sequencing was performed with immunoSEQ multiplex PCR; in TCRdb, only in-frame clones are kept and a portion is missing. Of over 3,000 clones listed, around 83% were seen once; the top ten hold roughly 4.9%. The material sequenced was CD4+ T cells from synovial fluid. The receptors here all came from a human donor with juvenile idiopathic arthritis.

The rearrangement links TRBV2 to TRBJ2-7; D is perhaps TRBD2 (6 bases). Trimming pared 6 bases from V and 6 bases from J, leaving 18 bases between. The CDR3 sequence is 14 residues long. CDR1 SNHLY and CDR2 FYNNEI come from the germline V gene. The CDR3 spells CASRTGTYLSEQYF. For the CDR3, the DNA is TGTGCCAGCAGAACGGGGACTTATTTAAGCGAGCAGTACTTC.

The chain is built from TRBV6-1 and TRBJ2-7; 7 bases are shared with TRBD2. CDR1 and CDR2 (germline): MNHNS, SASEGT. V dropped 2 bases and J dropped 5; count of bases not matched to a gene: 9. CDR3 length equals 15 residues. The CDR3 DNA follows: TGTGCCAGCAGTGAACGTCCTAGCGGAGGCAACGAGCAGTACTTC. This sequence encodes CASSERPSGGNEQYF.

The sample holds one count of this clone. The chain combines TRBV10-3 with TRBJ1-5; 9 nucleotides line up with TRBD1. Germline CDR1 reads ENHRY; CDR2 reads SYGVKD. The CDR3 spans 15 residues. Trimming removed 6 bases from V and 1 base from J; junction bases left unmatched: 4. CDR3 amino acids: CAIRRTGDSNQPQHF. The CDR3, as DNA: TGTGCCATCAGGAGGACAGGGGACAGCAATCAGCCCCAGCATTTT.

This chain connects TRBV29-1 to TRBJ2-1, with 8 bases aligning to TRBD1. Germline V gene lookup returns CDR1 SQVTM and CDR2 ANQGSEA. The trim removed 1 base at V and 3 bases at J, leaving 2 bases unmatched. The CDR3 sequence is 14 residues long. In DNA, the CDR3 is TGCAGCGTTGAAGGGACAGGGAGCTACAATGAGCAGTTCTTC. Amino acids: CSVEGTGSYNEQFF.

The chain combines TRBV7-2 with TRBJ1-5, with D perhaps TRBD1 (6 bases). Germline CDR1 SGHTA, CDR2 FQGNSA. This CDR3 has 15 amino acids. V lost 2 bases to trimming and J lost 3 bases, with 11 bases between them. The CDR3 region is CASSLLQGINQPQHF. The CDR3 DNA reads TGTGCCAGCAGCTTACTACAGGGTATCAATCAGCCCCAGCATTTT.

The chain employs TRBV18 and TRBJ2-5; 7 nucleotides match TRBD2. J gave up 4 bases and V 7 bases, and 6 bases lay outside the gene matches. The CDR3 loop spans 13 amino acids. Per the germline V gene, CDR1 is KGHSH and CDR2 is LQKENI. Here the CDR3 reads CASLRPGGETQYF. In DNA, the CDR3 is TGTGCCAGCTTGCGGCCGGGGGGAGAGACCCAGTACTTC.

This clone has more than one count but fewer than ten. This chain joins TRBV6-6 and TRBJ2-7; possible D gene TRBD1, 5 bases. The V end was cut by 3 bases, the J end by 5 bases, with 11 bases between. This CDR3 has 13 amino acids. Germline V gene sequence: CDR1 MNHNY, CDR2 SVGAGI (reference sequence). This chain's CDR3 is CASSYRQIHEQYF. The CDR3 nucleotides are TGTGCCAGCAGTTATCGACAGATCCACGAGCAGTACTTC.

The CDR3 loop reads CASISQSGRRGLAYEQYF. For the CDR3, the DNA is TGTGCCAGCATATCACAATCCGGGCGGCGGGGCTTAGCCTACGAGCAGTACTTC. The chain joins TRBV28 to TRBJ2-7, with D perhaps matching TRBD2 (6 bases). The CDR3 is 18 residues long. The V gene lost 7 bases and the J gene lost 2 bases, with 27 bases spanning the gap. Germline V gene sequence: CDR1 MDHEN, CDR2 SYDVKM.

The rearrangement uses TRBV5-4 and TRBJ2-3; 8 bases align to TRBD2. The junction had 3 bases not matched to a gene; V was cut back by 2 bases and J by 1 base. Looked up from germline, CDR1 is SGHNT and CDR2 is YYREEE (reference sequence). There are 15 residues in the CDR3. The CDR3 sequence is CASSFPTSGTDTQYF. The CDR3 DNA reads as TGTGCCAGCAGCTTTCCGACTAGCGGCACAGATACGCAGTATTTT.

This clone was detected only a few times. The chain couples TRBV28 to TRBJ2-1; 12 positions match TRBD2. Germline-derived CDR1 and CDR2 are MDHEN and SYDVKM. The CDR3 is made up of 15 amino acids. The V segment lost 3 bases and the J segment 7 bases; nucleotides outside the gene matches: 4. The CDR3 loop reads CASSLLTSGRNEQFF. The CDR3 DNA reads TGTGCCAGCAGTTTGTTGACTAGCGGGAGAAATGAGCAGTTCTTC.

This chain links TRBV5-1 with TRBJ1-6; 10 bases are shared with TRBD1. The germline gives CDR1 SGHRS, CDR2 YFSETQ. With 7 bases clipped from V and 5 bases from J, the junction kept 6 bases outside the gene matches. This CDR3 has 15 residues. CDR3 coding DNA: TGCGCCAGCCCCGCCGGGACAGGGGATAATTCACCCCTCCACTTT. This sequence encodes CASPAGTGDNSPLHF.